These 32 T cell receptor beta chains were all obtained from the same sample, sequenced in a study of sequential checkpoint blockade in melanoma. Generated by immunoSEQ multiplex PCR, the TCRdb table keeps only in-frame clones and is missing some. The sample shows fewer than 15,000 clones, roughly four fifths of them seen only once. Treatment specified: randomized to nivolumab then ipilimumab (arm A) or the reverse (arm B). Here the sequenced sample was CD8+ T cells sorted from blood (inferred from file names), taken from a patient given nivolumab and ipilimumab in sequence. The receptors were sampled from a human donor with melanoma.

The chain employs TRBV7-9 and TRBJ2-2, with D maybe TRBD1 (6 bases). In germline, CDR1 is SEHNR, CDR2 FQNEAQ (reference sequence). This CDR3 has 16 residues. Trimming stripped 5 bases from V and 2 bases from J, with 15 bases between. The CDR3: CASSPRGGTNTGELFF. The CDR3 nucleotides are TGTGCCAGCAGCCCCAGAGGGGGAACTAACACCGGGGAGCTGTTTTTT. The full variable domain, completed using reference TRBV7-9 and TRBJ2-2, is DTGVSQNPRHKITKRGQNVTFRCDPISEHNRLYWYRQTLGQGPEFLTYFQNEAQLEKSRLLSDRFSAERPKGSFSTLEIQRTEQGDSAMYLCASSPRGGTNTGELFFGEGSRLTVL.

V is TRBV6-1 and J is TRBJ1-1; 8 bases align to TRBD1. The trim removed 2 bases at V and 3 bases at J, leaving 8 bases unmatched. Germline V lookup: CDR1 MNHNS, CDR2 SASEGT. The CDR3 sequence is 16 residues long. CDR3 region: CASSESPPGGHTEAFF. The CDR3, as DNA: TGTGCCAGCAGTGAATCCCCTCCAGGGGGCCACACTGAAGCTTTCTTT.

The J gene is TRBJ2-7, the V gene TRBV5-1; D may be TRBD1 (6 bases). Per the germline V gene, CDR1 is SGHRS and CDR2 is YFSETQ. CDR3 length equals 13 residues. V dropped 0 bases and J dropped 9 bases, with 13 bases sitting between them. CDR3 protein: CASSLAWGQGQYF. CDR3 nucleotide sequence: TGCGCCAGCAGCTTGGCCTGGGGGCAAGGGCAGTACTTC. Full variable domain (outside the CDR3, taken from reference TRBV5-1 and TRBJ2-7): KAGVTQTPRYLIKTRGQQVTLSCSPISGHRSVSWYQQTPGQGLQFLFEYFSETQRNKGNFPGRFSGRQFSNSRSEMNVSTLELGDSALYLCASSLAWGQGQYFGPGTRLTVT.

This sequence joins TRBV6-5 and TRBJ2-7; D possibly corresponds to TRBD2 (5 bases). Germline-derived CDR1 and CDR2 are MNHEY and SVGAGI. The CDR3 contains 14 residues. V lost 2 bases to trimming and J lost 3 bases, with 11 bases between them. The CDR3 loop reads CASSYRGPLYEQYF. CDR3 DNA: TGTGCCAGCAGTTACCGCGGGCCTCTCTACGAGCAGTACTTC.

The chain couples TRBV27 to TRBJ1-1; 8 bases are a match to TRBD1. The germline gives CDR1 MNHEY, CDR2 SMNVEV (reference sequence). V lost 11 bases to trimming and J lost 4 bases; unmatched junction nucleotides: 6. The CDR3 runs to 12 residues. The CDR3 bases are TGTGCCCCGCAGACAGGGGTCACTGAAGCTTTCTTT. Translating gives CAPQTGVTEAFF.

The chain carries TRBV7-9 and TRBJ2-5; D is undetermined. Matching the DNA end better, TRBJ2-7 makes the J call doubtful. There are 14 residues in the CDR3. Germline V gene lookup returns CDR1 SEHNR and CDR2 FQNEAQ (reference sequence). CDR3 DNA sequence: TGTGCCATCATGGAGCTACCCGCAGCCTACGAGCAGTACTTC. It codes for CAIMELPAAYEQYF.

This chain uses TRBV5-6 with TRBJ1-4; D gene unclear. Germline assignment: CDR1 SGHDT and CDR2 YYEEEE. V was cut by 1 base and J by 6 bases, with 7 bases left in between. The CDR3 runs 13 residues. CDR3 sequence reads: CASSLSDYEKLFF. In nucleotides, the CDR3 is TGTGCCAGCAGCTTGAGCGATTATGAAAAACTGTTTTTT.

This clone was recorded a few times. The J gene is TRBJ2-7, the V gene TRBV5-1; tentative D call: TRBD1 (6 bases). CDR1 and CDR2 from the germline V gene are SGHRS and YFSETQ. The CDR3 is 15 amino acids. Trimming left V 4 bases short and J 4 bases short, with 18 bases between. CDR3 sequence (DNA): TGCGCCAGCAGCGAGGACAGTTCGATTTCTTACGAGCAGTACTTC. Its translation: CASSEDSSISYEQYF.

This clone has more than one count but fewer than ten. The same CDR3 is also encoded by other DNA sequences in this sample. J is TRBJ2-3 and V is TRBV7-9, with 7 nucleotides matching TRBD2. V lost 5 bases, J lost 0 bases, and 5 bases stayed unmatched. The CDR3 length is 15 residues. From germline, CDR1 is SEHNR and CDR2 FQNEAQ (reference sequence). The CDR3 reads CASSPAGISTDTQYF. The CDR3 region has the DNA TGTGCCAGCAGCCCAGCGGGGATTAGCACAGATACGCAGTATTTT. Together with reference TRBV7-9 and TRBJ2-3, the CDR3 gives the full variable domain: DTGVSQNPRHKITKRGQNVTFRCDPISEHNRLYWYRQTLGQGPEFLTYFQNEAQLEKSRLLSDRFSAERPKGSFSTLEIQRTEQGDSAMYLCASSPAGISTDTQYFGPGTRLTVL.

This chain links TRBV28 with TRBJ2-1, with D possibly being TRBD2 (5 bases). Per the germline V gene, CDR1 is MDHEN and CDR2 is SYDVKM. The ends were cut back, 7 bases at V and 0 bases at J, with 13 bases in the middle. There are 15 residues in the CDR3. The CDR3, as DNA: TGTGCCAGCACCCCGATGGCGGGCTCCTACAATGAGCAGTTCTTC. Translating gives CASTPMAGSYNEQFF. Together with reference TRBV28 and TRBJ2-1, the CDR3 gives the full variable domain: DVKVTQSSRYLVKRTGEKVFLECVQDMDHENMFWYRQDPGLGLRLIYFSYDVKMKEKGDIPEGYSVSREKKERFSLILESASTNQTSMYLCASTPMAGSYNEQFFGPGTRLTVL.

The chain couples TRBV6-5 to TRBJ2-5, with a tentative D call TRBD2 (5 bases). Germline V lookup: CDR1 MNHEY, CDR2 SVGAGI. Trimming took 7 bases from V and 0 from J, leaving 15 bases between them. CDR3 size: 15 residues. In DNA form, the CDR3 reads TGTGCCAGCACCAGAGACTACGACTACCAAGAGACCCAGTACTTC. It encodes CASTRDYDYQETQYF.

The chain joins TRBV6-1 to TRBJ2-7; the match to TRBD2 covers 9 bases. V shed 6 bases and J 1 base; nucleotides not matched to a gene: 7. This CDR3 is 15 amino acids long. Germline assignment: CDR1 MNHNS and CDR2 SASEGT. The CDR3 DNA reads TGTGCCAGCAGCCGTGGACTAGCGCCATCCTACGAGCAGTACTTC. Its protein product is CASSRGLAPSYEQYF.

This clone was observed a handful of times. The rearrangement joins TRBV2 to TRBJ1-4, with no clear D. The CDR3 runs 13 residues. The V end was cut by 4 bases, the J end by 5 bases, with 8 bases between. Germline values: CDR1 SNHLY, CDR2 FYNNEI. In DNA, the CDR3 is TGTGCCAGCAGTGGGCAGTCAAATGAAAAACTGTTTTTT. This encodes CASSGQSNEKLFF.

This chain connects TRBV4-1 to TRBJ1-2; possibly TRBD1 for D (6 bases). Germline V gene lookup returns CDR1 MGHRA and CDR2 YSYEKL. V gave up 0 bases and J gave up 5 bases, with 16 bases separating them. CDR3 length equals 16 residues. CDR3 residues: CASSQDSGTPRYGYTF. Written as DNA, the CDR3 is TGCGCCAGCAGCCAAGATAGCGGGACACCGAGGTATGGCTACACCTTC.

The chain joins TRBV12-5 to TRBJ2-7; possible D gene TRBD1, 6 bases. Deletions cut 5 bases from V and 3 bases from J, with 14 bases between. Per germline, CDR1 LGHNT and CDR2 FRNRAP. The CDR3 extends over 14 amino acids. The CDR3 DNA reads TGTGCTAGTGGTGGGGGTCAGGGGATCTACGAGCAGTACTTC. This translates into CASGGGQGIYEQYF.

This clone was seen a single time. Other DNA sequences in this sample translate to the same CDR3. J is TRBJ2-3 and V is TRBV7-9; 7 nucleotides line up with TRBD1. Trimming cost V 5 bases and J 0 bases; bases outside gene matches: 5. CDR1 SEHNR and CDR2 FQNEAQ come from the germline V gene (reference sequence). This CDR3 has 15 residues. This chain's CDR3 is CASSPTGVSTDTQYF. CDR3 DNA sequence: TGTGCCAGCAGCCCCACAGGGGTTAGCACAGATACGCAGTATTTT.

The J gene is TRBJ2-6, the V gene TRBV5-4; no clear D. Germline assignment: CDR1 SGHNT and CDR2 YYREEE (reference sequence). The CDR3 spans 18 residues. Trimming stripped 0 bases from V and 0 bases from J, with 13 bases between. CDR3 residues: CASSLAPGSYSGANVLTF. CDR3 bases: TGTGCCAGCAGCTTGGCCCCAGGATCCTACTCTGGGGCCAACGTCCTGACTTTC.

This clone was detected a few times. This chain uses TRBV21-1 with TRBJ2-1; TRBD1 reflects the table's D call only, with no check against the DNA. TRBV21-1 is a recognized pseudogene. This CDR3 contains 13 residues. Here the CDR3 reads CASSQSLYNEQFF. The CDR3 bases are TGTGCCAGCAGCCAGTCCCTCTACAATGAGCAGTTCTTC.

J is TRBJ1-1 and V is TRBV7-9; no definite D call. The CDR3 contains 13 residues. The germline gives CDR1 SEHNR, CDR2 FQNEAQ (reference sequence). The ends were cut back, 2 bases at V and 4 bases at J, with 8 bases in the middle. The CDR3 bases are TGTGCCAGCAGCTTACTACTGATCACTGAAGCTTTCTTT. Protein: CASSLLLITEAFF.

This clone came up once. The CDR3 DNA follows: TGTGCCAGCAGCTTACCCTCGCGGGACGGAATCTACGAGCAGTACTTC. It encodes CASSLPSRDGIYEQYF. The chain combines TRBV11-3 with TRBJ2-5; possibly TRBD2 for D (6 bases). The end of the DNA fits TRBJ2-7 better, so the J call may be wrong. Germline-derived CDR1 and CDR2 are SGHNT and YENEEA. The CDR3 consists of 16 residues.

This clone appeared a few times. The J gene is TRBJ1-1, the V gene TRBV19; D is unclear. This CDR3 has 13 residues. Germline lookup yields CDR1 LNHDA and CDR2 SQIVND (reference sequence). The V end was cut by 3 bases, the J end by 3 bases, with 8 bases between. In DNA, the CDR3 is TGTGCCAGTAGTATCTTCACTTACACTGAAGCTTTCTTT. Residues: CASSIFTYTEAFF.

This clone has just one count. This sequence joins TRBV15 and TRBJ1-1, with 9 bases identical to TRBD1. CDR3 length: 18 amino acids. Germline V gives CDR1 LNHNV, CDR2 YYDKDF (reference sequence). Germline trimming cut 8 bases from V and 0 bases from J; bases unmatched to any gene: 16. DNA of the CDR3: TGTGCCACCCGCCCCCGGACAGGGGAAGGGGTACTGAACACTGAAGCTTTCTTT. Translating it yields CATRPRTGEGVLNTEAFF.

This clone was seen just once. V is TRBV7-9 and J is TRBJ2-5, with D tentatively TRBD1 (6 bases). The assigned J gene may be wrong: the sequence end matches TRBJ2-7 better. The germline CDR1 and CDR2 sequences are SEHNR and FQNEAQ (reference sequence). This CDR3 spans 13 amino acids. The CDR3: CASSEDSPYEQYF. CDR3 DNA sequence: TGTGCCAGCAGCGAGGACAGCCCCTACGAGCAGTACTTC.

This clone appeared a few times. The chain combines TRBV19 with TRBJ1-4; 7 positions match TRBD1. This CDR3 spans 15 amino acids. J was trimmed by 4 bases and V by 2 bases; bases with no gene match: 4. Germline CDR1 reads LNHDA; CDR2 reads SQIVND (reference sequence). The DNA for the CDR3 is TGTGCCAGTAGTATACGGGACAGCGTTAATGAAAAACTGTTTTTT. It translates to CASSIRDSVNEKLFF. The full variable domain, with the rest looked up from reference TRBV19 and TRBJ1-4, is DGGITQSPKYLFRKEGQNVTLSCEQNLNHDAMYWYRQDPGQGLRLIYYSQIVNDFQKGDIAEGYSVSREKKESFPLTVTSAQKNPTAFYLCASSIRDSVNEKLFFGSGTQLSVL.

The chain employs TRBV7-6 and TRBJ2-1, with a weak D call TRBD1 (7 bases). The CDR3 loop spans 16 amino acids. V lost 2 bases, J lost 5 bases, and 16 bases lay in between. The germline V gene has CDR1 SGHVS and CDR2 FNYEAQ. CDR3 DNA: TGTGCCAGCAGCTTAACGCCGGCAGGGGGGCACAATGAGCAGTTCTTC. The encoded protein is CASSLTPAGGHNEQFF.

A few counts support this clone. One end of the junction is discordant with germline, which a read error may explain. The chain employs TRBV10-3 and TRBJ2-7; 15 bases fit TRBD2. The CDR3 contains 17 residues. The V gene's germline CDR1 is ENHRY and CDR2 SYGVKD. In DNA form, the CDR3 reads TGTGCCAGCAGTATCTCCGGGACTAGCGGGAGGCGGAACGAGCAGTACTTC. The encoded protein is CASSISGTSGRRNEQYF.

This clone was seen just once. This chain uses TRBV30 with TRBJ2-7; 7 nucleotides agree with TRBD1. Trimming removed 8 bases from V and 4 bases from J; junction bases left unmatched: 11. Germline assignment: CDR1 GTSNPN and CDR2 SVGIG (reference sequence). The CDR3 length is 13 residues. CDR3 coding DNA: TGTGCCGGCAAGGGGACAGTCATTTACGAGCAGTACTTC. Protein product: CAGKGTVIYEQYF.

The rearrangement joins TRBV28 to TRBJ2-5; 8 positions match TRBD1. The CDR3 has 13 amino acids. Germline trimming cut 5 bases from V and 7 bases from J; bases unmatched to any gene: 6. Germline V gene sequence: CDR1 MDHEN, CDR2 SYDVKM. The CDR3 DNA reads TGTGCCAGCAGTGTACCGGGACAGGTGACCCAGTACTTC. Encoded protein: CASSVPGQVTQYF.

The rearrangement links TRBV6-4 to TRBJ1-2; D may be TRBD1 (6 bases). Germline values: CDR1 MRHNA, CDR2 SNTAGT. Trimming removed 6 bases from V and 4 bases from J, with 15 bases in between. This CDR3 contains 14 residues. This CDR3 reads CASSPEGDTYGYTF. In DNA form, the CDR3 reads TGTGCCAGCAGCCCCGAGGGGGACACCTATGGCTACACCTTC.

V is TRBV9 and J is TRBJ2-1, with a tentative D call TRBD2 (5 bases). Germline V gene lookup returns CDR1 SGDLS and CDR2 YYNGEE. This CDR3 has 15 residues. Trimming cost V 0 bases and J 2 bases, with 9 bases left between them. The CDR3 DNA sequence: TGTGCCAGCAGCGTAGGGAGGACCCCCTACAATGAGCAGTTCTTC. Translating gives CASSVGRTPYNEQFF.

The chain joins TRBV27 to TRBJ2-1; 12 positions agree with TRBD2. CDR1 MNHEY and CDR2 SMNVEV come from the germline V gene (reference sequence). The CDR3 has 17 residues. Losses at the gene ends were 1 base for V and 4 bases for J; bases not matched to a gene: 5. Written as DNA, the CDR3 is TGTGCCAGCAGTTTATTCGGCACTAGCGGGAGGTACAATGAGCAGTTCTTC. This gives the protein CASSLFGTSGRYNEQFF.

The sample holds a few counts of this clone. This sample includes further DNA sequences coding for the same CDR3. CDR3 protein: CATSRDRQGSTEAFF. CDR3 in DNA: TGTGCCACCAGCAGAGATAGGCAGGGTAGCACTGAAGCTTTCTTT. V gene TRBV15 combines with J gene TRBJ1-1; weak D call: TRBD1 (5 bases). Germline loops: CDR1 LNHNV, CDR2 YYDKDF (reference sequence). There are 15 residues in the CDR3. V was cut by 0 bases and J by 4 bases, with 12 bases left in between.